A selection of T cell receptor beta chains follows, all from one sample in a study of CD8 T cells in ankylosing spondylitis. TCRdb passed the 5' RACE reads through MiXCR, listing each CDR3 protein once. The profile covers about 240,000 distinct CDR3 sequences, with about 9.1% appearing a single time and around 6.8% taken by the ten largest. The specimen was blood, either unsorted or a sorted T cell fraction (not recorded which). The receptor set was obtained from a male donor with ankylosing spondylitis or in good health (not recorded which). Both conserved end residues are part of each CDR3. A D gene is named only where the DNA matches it firmly. Clone size is shown for a subset of rows, as once, few, many or a class of expanded clone.

cdr3_nt: TGTGCCAGCAGTTACTCGGGACTAGCGGGGTTTGAGACCCAGTACTTC; cdr3_aa: CASSYSGLAGFETQYF; v_call: TRBV6-5; j_call: TRBJ2-5; d_call: TRBD2; clone_size: many
cdr3_nt: TGTGCCAGCAGCCCAACGGGACAACAGACCGGGGAGCTGTTTTTT; cdr3_aa: CASSPTGQQTGELFF; v_call: TRBV7-3; j_call: TRBJ2-2; d_call: NA; clone_size: NA
cdr3_nt: TGTGCCAGCAGTTACTCGACGGAGAGGTCCAAAGCTTTCTTT; cdr3_aa: CASSYSTERSKAFF; v_call: TRBV6-5; j_call: TRBJ1-1; d_call: NA; clone_size: many
cdr3_nt: TGCAGCGTTGAAGATCGGGCTCGGGACACTGAAGCTTTCTTT; cdr3_aa: CSVEDRARDTEAFF; v_call: TRBV29-1; j_call: TRBJ1-1; d_call: NA; clone_size: many
cdr3_nt: TGCGCCAGCAGCTTCGGGGAGCGCAATCAGCCCCAGCATTTT; cdr3_aa: CASSFGERNQPQHF; v_call: TRBV5-1; j_call: TRBJ1-5; d_call: NA; clone_size: many
cdr3_nt: TGCAGTGCTAGAACAATGACTGAAGCTTTCTTT; cdr3_aa: CSARTMTEAFF; v_call: TRBV20-1; j_call: TRBJ1-1; d_call: NA; clone_size: NA
cdr3_nt: TGTGCCAGCGCTTCGGGAGCTAACCCCAAGCAGTTCTTC; cdr3_aa: CASASGANPKQFF; v_call: TRBV28; j_call: TRBJ2-1; d_call: NA; clone_size: many
cdr3_nt: TGCGCCAGCAGCCCAGGGGATTTTGGCTATGGCTACACCTTC; cdr3_aa: CASSPGDFGYGYTF; v_call: TRBV5-1; j_call: TRBJ1-2; d_call: NA; clone_size: many
cdr3_nt: TGTGCCGCGACGGGGGGGGCCGGGGAGCTGTTTTTT; cdr3_aa: CAATGGAGELFF; v_call: TRBV24-1; j_call: TRBJ2-2; d_call: TRBD2; clone_size: many
cdr3_nt: TGTGCCAGCAGTCCTGATCCGGGGGAGCAGTTCTTC; cdr3_aa: CASSPDPGEQFF; v_call: TRBV12-3/TRBV12-4; j_call: TRBJ2-1; d_call: NA; clone_size: many
cdr3_nt: TGCAGTGCTACCGGGACCGAGCAGTTCTTC; cdr3_aa: CSATGTEQFF; v_call: TRBV20-1; j_call: TRBJ2-1; d_call: NA; clone_size: many
cdr3_nt: TGTGCCAGCAGTACCCTACTAGCGACAAGCTCCTACAATGAGCAGTTCTTC; cdr3_aa: CASSTLLATSSYNEQFF; v_call: TRBV12-3/TRBV12-4; j_call: TRBJ2-1; d_call: TRBD2; clone_size: NA
cdr3_nt: TGCAGTGCTAGTCGCACAGCGGGATCTAGCACAGATACGCAGTATTTT; cdr3_aa: CSASRTAGSSTDTQYF; v_call: TRBV20-1; j_call: TRBJ2-3; d_call: TRBD2; clone_size: NA
cdr3_nt: TGTGCCAGCAGCGCAAGGACAGGGGTTAATGGCTACACCTTC; cdr3_aa: CASSARTGVNGYTF; v_call: TRBV7-2; j_call: TRBJ1-2; d_call: TRBD1; clone_size: few
cdr3_nt: TGTGCCAGCAGTGAGGGAATTAATCAGCCCCAGCATTTT; cdr3_aa: CASSEGINQPQHF; v_call: TRBV12-3/TRBV12-4; j_call: TRBJ1-5; d_call: NA; clone_size: many
cdr3_nt: TGTGCCAGCAGCTTAACGTCACATCATGGGGCAGATACGCAGTATTTT; cdr3_aa: CASSLTSHHGADTQYF; v_call: TRBV7-2; j_call: TRBJ2-3; d_call: NA; clone_size: NA
cdr3_nt: TGCGCCAGCATAGGAGCGGAGGATTCCTACGAGCAGTACTTC; cdr3_aa: CASIGAEDSYEQYF; v_call: TRBV10-2; j_call: TRBJ2-7; d_call: NA; clone_size: many
cdr3_nt: TGTGCCAGCAGCCTTCAACGCGAGCGGACTGAAGCTTTCTTT; cdr3_aa: CASSLQRERTEAFF; v_call: TRBV7-2; j_call: TRBJ1-1; d_call: NA; clone_size: many
cdr3_nt: TGTGCCAGCAGCTTTAGCGGGCGATACAATGAGCAGTTCTTC; cdr3_aa: CASSFSGRYNEQFF; v_call: TRBV11-1; j_call: TRBJ2-1; d_call: TRBD2; clone_size: many
cdr3_nt: TGCAGCCTCGTCCCCACGGTGGATGAGCAGTTCTTC; cdr3_aa: CSLVPTVDEQFF; v_call: TRBV29-1; j_call: TRBJ2-1; d_call: NA; clone_size: many
cdr3_nt: TGCGCCAGCAGCCCCGAGTCAGATACGCAGTATTTT; cdr3_aa: CASSPESDTQYF; v_call: TRBV5-1; j_call: TRBJ2-3; d_call: NA; clone_size: many
cdr3_nt: TGTGCCAGCAGCTTGCCTTCTGGAAACACCATATATTTT; cdr3_aa: CASSLPSGNTIYF; v_call: TRBV11-3; j_call: TRBJ1-3; d_call: NA; clone_size: many
cdr3_nt: TGTGCCAGCAGGCCAGAGGGCTCCTACGAGCAGTACTTC; cdr3_aa: CASRPEGSYEQYF; v_call: TRBV7-2; j_call: TRBJ2-7; d_call: NA; clone_size: few
cdr3_nt: TGTGCCAGCCGTGGGGGGCTCACCGGGGAGCTGTTTTTT; cdr3_aa: CASRGGLTGELFF; v_call: TRBV12-3/TRBV12-4; j_call: TRBJ2-2; d_call: NA; clone_size: few
cdr3_nt: TGTGCCAGCAGCTCCAGGGATAATGAGCAGTTCTTC; cdr3_aa: CASSSRDNEQFF; v_call: TRBV7-9; j_call: TRBJ2-1; d_call: NA; clone_size: many
cdr3_nt: TGCGCCAGCAGCCAAGAATTCCCTGGGGCCAACGTCCTGACTTTC; cdr3_aa: CASSQEFPGANVLTF; v_call: TRBV5-1; j_call: TRBJ2-6; d_call: NA; clone_size: NA
cdr3_nt: TGTGCCAGCAGCCAAATAGGAGAGACCCAGTACTTC; cdr3_aa: CASSQIGETQYF; v_call: TRBV14; j_call: TRBJ2-5; d_call: NA; clone_size: few
cdr3_nt: TGTGCCAGCAGCCAAAGACTAGACAGTTTCTCTGGGGCCAACGTCCTGACTTTC; cdr3_aa: CASSQRLDSFSGANVLTF; v_call: TRBV4-2; j_call: TRBJ2-6; d_call: NA; clone_size: many
cdr3_nt: TGCAGCGTACGAGACACCGGAGAGCTGTTTTTT; cdr3_aa: CSVRDTGELFF; v_call: TRBV29-1; j_call: TRBJ2-2; d_call: NA; clone_size: many
cdr3_nt: TGTGCCAGCAGACCCCCCGGGGGCGAAGATACGCAGTATTTT; cdr3_aa: CASRPPGGEDTQYF; v_call: TRBV9; j_call: TRBJ2-3; d_call: NA; clone_size: many
cdr3_nt: TGTGCCAGCAGCCAAGAAGAACTAGCGGGATACACAGATACGCAGTATTTT; cdr3_aa: CASSQEELAGYTDTQYF; v_call: TRBV3-1; j_call: TRBJ2-3; d_call: TRBD2; clone_size: NA
cdr3_nt: TGCAGTGCCAGATCCTTCGGGGGGAACAATGAGCAGTTCTTC; cdr3_aa: CSARSFGGNNEQFF; v_call: TRBV20-1; j_call: TRBJ2-1; d_call: TRBD2; clone_size: many